A single sample gave rise to the 32 T cell receptor beta chains below, sequenced in a study of tumor-infiltrating lymphocytes in primary liver carcinoma. The template, 500 ng total RNA, yielded TCR beta cDNA made with a constant-region primer. The TCR beta library was amplified through three nested multiplex PCR rounds in a modified ARM-PCR procedure. In the first two PCR rounds, TRBV1-TRBV30 forward primers were paired with a C-beta reverse primer, and each round lasted around 10 cycles. TCRdb recomputed calls from the multiplex PCR reads with MiXCR, one row per CDR3 protein. The sample records 310,000 or so distinct CDR3 sequences, nearly 60% being singletons. Unsorted whole blood supplied the RNA, and germline DNA was extracted too. Specimen: peripheral blood. The receptors come from a woman in her thirties with primary liver carcinoma and hepatitis B virus infection.

The V call is TRBV12-3 or TRBV12-4, the J call TRBJ1-1; D uncertain. This CDR3 spans 14 amino acids. Trimming cost V 6 bases and J 7 bases, with 18 bases left between them. This chain's CDR3 is CASSPGRGNREAFF. The CDR3, as DNA: TGTGCCAGCAGCCCCGGGCGGGGAAATCGTGAAGCTTTCTTT.

The count of this clonotype is one. The genes are TRBV12-3 or TRBV12-4 and TRBJ1-2; 11 nucleotides align to TRBD1. This CDR3 is 15 amino acids long. J lost 7 bases, V lost 3 bases, and 7 bases had no gene match. The chain's CDR3 is CASSFWTGGAGGYTF. The CDR3 bases are TGTGCCAGCAGTTTCTGGACAGGGGGCGCCGGTGGCTACACCTTC.

With regard to this clonotype: This CDR3 fails to terminate in the conserved phenylalanine or tryptophan, so it likely reflects a read error. The chain is built from TRBV11-2 and TRBJ2-1, with D unclear. The germline V and J ends were trimmed by 2 bases and 9 bases, with 8 bases remaining between them. This CDR3 contains 12 residues. The germline V gene has CDR1 SGHAT and CDR2 FQNNGV. As DNA, the CDR3 is TGTGCCAGCAGCTTACAGAACACTGAGCAGTTCTCC. As protein: CASSLQNTEQFS.

Concerning this clonotype: A read error may produce the germline difference seen at one junction end. The chain employs TRBV4-1 and TRBJ1-1; D is unresolved. Germline CDR1 MGHRA, CDR2 YSYEKL. The CDR3 consists of 14 residues. In DNA, the CDR3 is TGCGTCAGCAGCCATCACGGGGAGGGAACTGAAGCTTTCTTT. It is translated as CVSSHHGEGTEAFF.

This clonotype was detected many times. V and J are TRBV12-5 and TRBJ2-1; 8 bases agree with TRBD2. Germline loops: CDR1 LGHNT, CDR2 FRNRAP. V was clipped by 1 base and J by 7 bases; unmatched bases: 6. This CDR3 is built from 15 residues. In DNA, the CDR3 is TGTGCTAGTGGTTTGGGACTAGCGAAGGGGAATGAGCAGTTCTTC. Translation gives CASGLGLAKGNEQFF.

V gene TRBV6-2 or TRBV6-3 combines with J gene TRBJ1-2, with D possibly being TRBD1 (5 bases). Germline CDR1 MNHEY, CDR2 SVGEGT. The CDR3 runs 15 residues. Trimming took 2 bases from V and 4 from J, leaving 14 bases between them. The CDR3: CASSYPFQGIYGYTF. CDR3 nucleotides: TGTGCCAGCAGTTACCCTTTTCAGGGAATCTATGGCTACACCTTC.

Worth noting for this clonotype: A junction end diverges from the germline sequence, so it may reflect a read error. This chain joins TRBV6-5 and TRBJ1-1; unclear D gene. CDR3 length: 16 amino acids. CDR1 is MNHEY and CDR2 is SVGAGI in the germline V gene. Written as DNA, the CDR3 is TGTGCCAGCAGTTACTCGTTGACGGATATGAACATTGAAGCTTTCTTT. This gives the protein CASSYSLTDMNIEAFF.

This sequence joins TRBV10-3 and TRBJ2-7; 10 bases agree with TRBD2. CDR1 is ENHRY, CDR2 SYGVKD, per germline. The CDR3 runs to 15 residues. With V trimmed by 4 bases and J by 0 bases, 3 bases remained unmatched. The CDR3 coding sequence is TGTGCCATCAGTGTCGGGACTAGCGACTCCTACGAGCAGTACTTC. This sequence encodes CAISVGTSDSYEQYF.

About this clonotype itself: An end of the junction differs from the germline gene, which may be a read error. V gene TRBV4-2 combines with J gene TRBJ2-1, with D unresolved. In germline, CDR1 is LGHNA, CDR2 YNFKEQ. The CDR3 sequence is 16 residues long. CDR3 residues: CASSQERVRPYIEQFF. CDR3 sequence (DNA): TGTGCCAGCAGCCAAGAAAGGGTGCGCCCCTACATTGAGCAGTTCTTC.

This clonotype was seen a handful of times. The chain is built from TRBV6-1 and TRBJ2-1, with TRBD2 matching 9 bases. With V trimmed by 4 bases and J by 8 bases, 12 bases remained unmatched. Looked up from germline, CDR1 is MNHNS and CDR2 is SASEGT. The CDR3 extends over 16 amino acids. In DNA form, the CDR3 reads TGTGCCAGCAGTGTGTTGTTGGCGGGAGGGCCAGATGAGCAGTTCTTC. This encodes CASSVLLAGGPDEQFF.

This clonotype was picked up many times. V and J are TRBV4-3 and TRBJ2-6, with D hard to call. Trimming shortened V by 1 base and J by 0 bases, and 13 bases separated the two germline ends. The CDR3 consists of 18 residues. CDR1 is LGHNA and CDR2 is YSLEER in the germline V gene. CDR3 nucleotides: TGCGCCAGCAGCCAAGCGACATCGCCGAGCTCTGGGGCCAACGTCCTGACTTTC. Translation gives CASSQATSPSSGANVLTF.

On this clonotype itself: This may be a read error: a much more frequent sequence differs by one nucleotide. The chain links TRBV6-5 to TRBJ2-7; D might be TRBD1 or TRBD2, each matching 6 bases. The CDR3 contains 13 residues. Trimming took off 6 bases at V and 3 bases at J, with 12 bases between the two ends. Germline V gene data show CDR1 as MNHEY and CDR2 as SVGAGI. CDR3 loop: CASRGGIHYEQYF. In DNA form, the CDR3 reads TGTGCCAGCAGAGGGGGGATTCACTACGAGCAGTACTTC.

As for this clonotype: One junction end does not reproduce the germline sequence, and a read error may be involved. The rearrangement uses TRBV11-2 and TRBJ2-1; unclear D gene. The CDR3 loop spans 11 amino acids. The germline CDR1 and CDR2 sequences are SGHAT and FQNNGV. CDR3 region: CASSLDNEQLF. The CDR3 DNA reads as TGTGCCAGCAGCTTAGACAATGAGCAGCTTTTC.

This clonotype was detected many times. This chain joins TRBV4-1 and TRBJ2-3; D might be TRBD1 (5 bases). The CDR3 length is 16 residues. V was clipped by 3 bases and J by 0 bases, with 13 bases between them. Per the germline V gene, CDR1 is MGHRA and CDR2 is YSYEKL. The CDR3 spells CASSHPLGQSTDTQYF. Written as DNA, the CDR3 is TGCGCCAGCAGCCACCCTCTAGGACAAAGCACAGATACGCAGTATTTT.

Details on this clonotype: At one of its ends the junction is not consistent with the germline gene, which may arise from a read error. The chain has TRBV7-9 and TRBJ2-1; D is undetermined. The CDR3 is 11 amino acids. Germline values: CDR1 SEHNR, CDR2 FQNEAQ (reference sequence). In nucleotides, the CDR3 is TGTGCCAGCAGCTTGTTAAATGGGCAGTTCTTC. Its protein is CASSLLNGQFF. Drawing the rest from reference TRBV7-9 and TRBJ2-1, the complete variable domain is DTGVSQNPRHKITKRGQNVTFRCDPISEHNRLYWYRQTLGQGPEFLTYFQNEAQLEKSRLLSDRFSAERPKGSFSTLEIQRTEQGDSAMYLCASSLLNGQFFGPGTRLTVL.

Turning to this clonotype: An end of the junction differs from the germline gene, which may be a read error. The chain links TRBV6-2 or TRBV6-3 to TRBJ2-2; possibly TRBD1 or TRBD2 for D (5 bases each). This CDR3 contains 16 residues. CDR1 MNHEY and CDR2 SVGEGT come from the germline V gene. CDR3 region: CASSPPSGQVTGEPFF. DNA for the CDR3: TGTGCCAGCAGTCCTCCCTCAGGGCAAGTGACCGGGGAGCCGTTTTTT.

Details on this clonotype: At one end, the junction sequence differs from germline, possibly due to a read error. The chain carries TRBV11-2 and TRBJ1-4; D is undetermined. This CDR3 spans 16 amino acids. Germline CDR1 reads SGHAT; CDR2 reads FQNNGV. The CDR3 sequence: CASSLFQVSTNEKLFF. The CDR3 region has the DNA TGTGCTAGCAGCTTGTTTCAGGTATCAACTAATGAAAAACTGTTTTTT. Complete variable domain (other parts from reference TRBV11-2 and TRBJ1-4): EAGVAQSPRYKIIEKRQSVAFWCNPISGHATLYWYQQILGQGPKLLIQFQNNGVVDDSQLPKDRFSAERLKGVDSTLKIQPAKLEDSAVYLCASSLFQVSTNEKLFFGSGTQLSVL.

The genes are TRBV6-2 or TRBV6-3 and TRBJ2-7; 7 bases line up with TRBD2. Germline V gene sequence: CDR1 MNHEY, CDR2 SVGEGT. Trimming at V came to 4 bases and at J to 1 base, leaving 4 bases not matched to a gene. The CDR3 consists of 14 residues. CDR3 protein: CASSSHSGSYEQYF. CDR3 nucleotide sequence: TGTGCCAGCAGTTCGCATAGCGGGTCCTACGAGCAGTACTTC.

With respect to this clonotype: A junction boundary mismatches the germline segment, possibly from a read error. The chain carries TRBV11-1 and TRBJ2-2, with 8 bases that match TRBD1. The CDR3 spans 15 residues. Germline loops: CDR1 SGHAT, CDR2 FQDESV (reference sequence). CDR3 coding DNA: TGTGTCAGCAGCTTCGGACAGGGTGACACCGGGGAACTGTTTTTT. This codes for CVSSFGQGDTGELFF.

This rearrangement joins TRBV12-3 or TRBV12-4 to TRBJ2-1; 13 bases align to TRBD2. CDR3 length equals 17 residues. J was trimmed by 4 bases and V by 5 bases; bases with no gene match: 8. CDR3: CASSPRGLAGPYNEQFF. Here the CDR3 DNA reads TGTGCCAGCAGTCCCCGGGGACTAGCGGGACCATACAATGAGCAGTTCTTC.

On this clonotype: A much larger clone differs from this one at a single base, so this may be a read error. The rearrangement joins TRBV29-1 to TRBJ2-2; weak D call: TRBD1 (5 bases). CDR3 length equals 12 residues. Looked up from germline, CDR1 is SQVTM and CDR2 is ANQGSEA. The V end lost 7 bases, the J end lost 1 base, and 7 bases lay between the germline ends. CDR3 DNA sequence: TGCAGCGGGACAAAGAACACCGGGGAGCTGTTTTTT. This translates into CSGTKNTGELFF.

This clonotype was seen many times. V gene TRBV4-2 combines with J gene TRBJ2-2; 7 bases map to TRBD2. Germline trimming cut 0 bases from V and 1 base from J; bases unmatched to any gene: 5. The CDR3 has 17 residues. The germline CDR1 and CDR2 sequences are LGHNA and YNFKEQ. The CDR3 here is CASSQDSSGRNTGELFF. The CDR3 DNA is TGTGCCAGCAGCCAAGACTCTAGCGGAAGGAACACCGGGGAGCTGTTTTTT.

This clonotype showed up just once. Possible read error: a much larger clone is one base away. The rearrangement uses TRBV6-5 and TRBJ1-1, with a possible D match to TRBD1 (6 bases). This CDR3 spans 15 amino acids. V shed 0 bases and J shed 4 bases, with 12 bases lying between them. CDR1 is MNHEY, CDR2 SVGAGI, per germline. As DNA, the CDR3 is TGTGCCAGCAGTTACTCCGGGACAATGGCCACTGAAGCTTTCTTT. It is translated as CASSYSGTMATEAFF.

This chain uses TRBV5-8 with TRBJ1-4; no definite D call. CDR3 length: 15 amino acids. Germline CDR1 and CDR2: SGHTS and YDEGEE. Trimming removed 4 bases at V and 7 bases at J, with 17 bases between. The CDR3 sequence: CASSGSDFEGEKLFF. The DNA for the CDR3 is TGTGCCAGCAGCGGGTCAGACTTCGAGGGTGAAAAACTGTTTTTT.

This clonotype was counted once. A much more abundant neighbour one base away suggests this may be a read error. The V gene is TRBV30, the J gene TRBJ1-1; 9 bases match TRBD1. After removal of 0 bases from V and 10 bases from J, the junction contained 15 bases not matched to a gene. The CDR3 covers 16 residues. In germline, CDR1 is GTSNPN, CDR2 SVGIG (reference sequence). In DNA, the CDR3 is TGTGCCTGGAGTGTAAAAGGGACAGGGTTGAAGGCTGTAGCTTTCTTT. As protein: CAWSVKGTGLKAVAFF.

Worth noting for this clonotype: A much larger clone sits a single nucleotide away, making a read error possible. V usage is TRBV29-1 and J usage is TRBJ2-1; 14 bases map to TRBD2. The length of the CDR3 is 15 residues. The germline gives CDR1 SQVTM, CDR2 ANQGSEA. V lost 6 bases to trimming and J lost 2 bases; unmatched junction nucleotides: 3. CDR3 sequence (DNA): TGCAGCGTGGGGACTAGCGGGGGTCCCTACAATGAGCAGTTCTTC. Translating it yields CSVGTSGGPYNEQFF.

The CDR3 DNA reads TGCGCCAGCAGCCAAGATTTTAGCAATCCGCTATGGGGCTACACCTTC. Its translation: CASSQDFSNPLWGYTF. The chain couples TRBV4-3 to TRBJ1-2; D remains ambiguous. This CDR3 has 16 amino acids. V was pared by 0 bases and J by 8 bases, with 19 bases between. The V gene's germline CDR1 is LGHNA and CDR2 YSLEER.

This clonotype was found once. A junction boundary mismatches the germline segment, possibly from a read error. The rearrangement links TRBV11-2 to TRBJ2-2; perhaps TRBD1 as D (6 bases). Germline CDR1 and CDR2: SGHAT and FQNNGV. This CDR3 spans 14 amino acids. This CDR3 reads CTSSDRQDTGELFF. The CDR3, as DNA: TGTACCAGCAGCGACCGACAGGACACCGGGGAGCTATTTTTT.

This clonotype showed up just once. A clone one base away is much larger, so this may be a read error. V and J are TRBV12-3 or TRBV12-4 and TRBJ1-5; possible D gene TRBD1, 5 bases. The CDR3 has 15 residues. The CDR3 spells CTSSPGPGGNQPQHF. CDR3 coding DNA: TGTACCAGCAGTCCGGGACCGGGCGGCAATCAGCCCCAGCATTTT.

The chain has TRBV11-2 and TRBJ2-2; 7 bases are a match to TRBD2. The CDR3 runs to 16 residues. V lost 5 bases, J lost 14 bases, and 20 bases stayed unmatched. Germline V lookup: CDR1 SGHAT, CDR2 FQNNGV. This CDR3 is CASSTPGLPNTGGLFF. The CDR3 nucleotides are TGTGCCAGCAGCACCCCGGGACTACCTAACACCGGGGGACTGTTTTTT.

The chain combines TRBV5-6 with TRBJ1-2; 8 positions agree with TRBD1. This CDR3 comprises 14 residues. Germline lookup yields CDR1 SGHDT and CDR2 YYEEEE. The junction had 6 bases not matched to a gene; V was cut back by 1 base and J by 7 bases. The CDR3 region has the DNA TGTGCCAGCAGCTTGTTGGACAGGGTGGCTGGCTACACCTTC. It is translated as CASSLLDRVAGYTF.

Note on this clonotype: This sequence may be a read error, since a much larger clone differs from it by one base. The chain carries TRBV6-6 and TRBJ2-4, with 11 nucleotides matching TRBD2. Trimming removed 4 bases from V and 8 bases from J; junction bases left unmatched: 7. Germline-derived CDR1 and CDR2 are MNHNY and SVGAGI (reference sequence). The CDR3 runs to 15 residues. Written as DNA, the CDR3 is TGTGCCAGCAGTTCCTTCACTAGCGGGAGTGACATTCAGTACTTC. This codes for CASSSFTSGSDIQYF.